The clone carrying this T cell receptor beta chain was detected only a few times. Antigen unknown. This sample was included in a study of cytomegalovirus exposure and HLA in healthy donors. Study-level points and caveats: Immune exposure data for these donors was limited to CMV serostatus.

The study ran its PCR with 60 Vbeta and 13 Jbeta primers. The assay was immunoSEQ multiplex PCR, and TCRdb's table has in-frame clones only and misses some. The sample shows approximately 110,000 clones, about 74% of them seen only once. The material sequenced was PBMCs. This clonotype was sampled from a woman aged 45-65 years in good health and CMV-seropositive.

CDR3 coding DNA: TGTGCCAGCAGCTTTATGGTCGGACAGGCTTTGTCCTCCCATTCACCCCTCCACTTT. This sequence encodes CASSFMVGQALSSHSPLHF. This sequence joins TRBV7-9 and TRBJ1-6, with 7 bases fitting TRBD1. The CDR3 is 19 residues long. Trimming at V came to 3 bases and at J to 8 bases, leaving 19 bases not matched to a gene. The germline gives CDR1 SEHNR, CDR2 FQNEAQ (reference sequence).